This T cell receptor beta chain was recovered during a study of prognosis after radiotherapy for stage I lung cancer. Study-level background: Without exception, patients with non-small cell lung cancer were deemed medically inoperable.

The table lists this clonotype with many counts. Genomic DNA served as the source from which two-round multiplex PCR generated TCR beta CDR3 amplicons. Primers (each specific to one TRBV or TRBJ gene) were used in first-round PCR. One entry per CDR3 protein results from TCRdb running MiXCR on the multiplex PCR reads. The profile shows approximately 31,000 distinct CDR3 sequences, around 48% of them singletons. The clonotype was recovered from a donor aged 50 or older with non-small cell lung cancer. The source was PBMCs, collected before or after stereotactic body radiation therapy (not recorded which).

DNA for the CDR3: TGTGCCAGCAGCCCAGGAGGGGGGGGACTGGAACTCACCGGGGAGCTGTTTTTT. It specifies CASSPGGGGLELTGELFF. This chain links TRBV7-9 with TRBJ2-2; TRBD2 might be the D (7 bases). Germline V CDR1 and CDR2: SEHNR, FQNEAQ (reference sequence). This CDR3 region has 18 residues. Trimming removed 5 bases at V and 4 bases at J, with 23 bases between.